This entry lists 21 T cell receptor beta chains sequenced from one sample in a study of human T cells and chemical hapten exposure (dated by TCRdb to the early 2020s). The method behind the library was RACE. TCRdb shows the sequencer as NextSeq 500. TCRdb itself trimmed the public reads at Q25 with fastp, ran MiXCR and retained productive beta chains. Each record represents a unique CDR3 protein, reported with the most common genes and DNA among its rows. This sample gives about 57,000 distinct CDR3 sequences in total; around 9.3% of them show up just once. The top ten constitute 10% to 15% of the sample. This specimen's time point label, per the study, means: patch test 1, 2 weeks after DPC sensitization. The label giving this sample's treatment or condition can be read as: therapeutic diphenylcyclopropenone sensitization with weekly scalp DPC. Sequenced material: whole blood, taken in connection with sensitization to the hapten diphenylcyclopropenone (DPC). The source is a woman between 35 and 50 years old with alopecia areata. Some clones in this sample may be carry-over from other donors' samples.

This clonotype has ten or more counts. The chain links TRBV28 to TRBJ1-2; D unresolved. CDR1 and CDR2 from the germline V gene are MDHEN and SYDVKM. V dropped 5 bases and J dropped 8 bases, with 18 bases sitting between them. The CDR3 has 14 residues. CDR3 region: CASSAPAGSLGYTF. CDR3 DNA: TGTGCCAGCAGTGCGCCAGCCGGGAGCCTGGGCTACACCTTC.

In its sample, this clonotype was seen many times. This chain joins TRBV20-1 and TRBJ1-1; D may be TRBD1 (6 bases). Germline CDR1 and CDR2: DFQATT and SNEGSKA (reference sequence). The CDR3 runs to 12 residues. CDR3 region: CGMDSSGTEAFF. The CDR3 DNA follows: TGCGGGATGGACAGTTCGGGGACTGAAGCTTTCTTT.

The chain links TRBV11-2 to TRBJ2-3; the D is unclear. The germline V and J ends were trimmed by 3 bases and 0 bases, with 10 bases remaining between them. Per the germline V gene, CDR1 is SGHAT and CDR2 is FQNNGV. The CDR3 totals 15 residues. Here the CDR3 reads CASSFESASTDTQYF. The CDR3, as DNA: TGTGCCAGCAGCTTTGAGAGTGCTAGCACAGATACGCAGTATTTT.

This clonotype was detected many times. The chain joins TRBV20-1 to TRBJ2-3, with 9 bases lining up with TRBD2. The CDR3 sequence is 13 residues long. V was clipped by 2 bases and J by 14 bases; unmatched bases: 11. Germline CDR1 and CDR2: DFQATT and SNEGSKA (reference sequence). The CDR3 coding sequence is TGCAGTGCTAGAAGCCTAGCGGGGCGCACGTTGTATTTT. This sequence encodes CSARSLAGRTLYF.

This sequence joins TRBV6-5 and TRBJ1-2; no reliable D call. The CDR3 totals 13 residues. The V gene lost 8 bases and the J gene lost 6 bases, with 16 bases spanning the gap. Germline V gene data show CDR1 as MNHEY and CDR2 as SVGAGI. CDR3 in DNA: TGTGCCAGCCTCCCGCCCGGGCAAAATGGCTACACCTTC. It translates to CASLPPGQNGYTF.

This clonotype has a handful of counts. The chain employs TRBV3-1 and TRBJ1-5, with 7 bases aligning to TRBD1. This CDR3 has 14 amino acids. Germline-derived CDR1 and CDR2 are LGHDT and YNNKEL (reference sequence). V was pared by 3 bases and J by 6 bases, with 5 bases of the junction left unmatched. This CDR3 is CASSQGQPSQPQHF. In DNA form, the CDR3 reads TGTGCCAGCAGCCAGGGACAGCCTTCTCAGCCCCAGCATTTT. The complete variable domain, with remaining parts taken from reference TRBV3-1 and TRBJ1-5, reads DTAVSQTPKYLVTQMGNDKSIKCEQNLGHDTMYWYKQDSKKFLKIMFSYNNKELIINETVPNRFSPKSPDKAHLNLHINSLELGDSAVYFCASSQGQPSQPQHFGDGTRLSIL.

The sample holds one count of this clonotype. The chain has TRBV5-1 and TRBJ1-1, with D maybe TRBD1 (5 bases). Trimming shortened V by 0 bases and J by 7 bases, and 13 bases separated the two germline ends. Germline CDR1 is SGHRS and CDR2 is YFSETQ. The CDR3 totals 14 residues. The CDR3 protein is CASSLAAGSSEAFF. The CDR3, as DNA: TGCGCCAGCAGCTTGGCGGCAGGGTCGAGTGAAGCTTTCTTT.

V is TRBV28 and J is TRBJ1-1; TRBD1 aligns across 8 bases. V lost 7 bases, J lost 5 bases, and 6 bases stayed unmatched. The CDR3 has 13 amino acids. Germline loops: CDR1 MDHEN, CDR2 SYDVKM. The CDR3 DNA sequence: TGTGCCAGCAAAGACAGGGGTGGTACTGAAGCTTTCTTT. Encoded protein: CASKDRGGTEAFF. Full variable domain (rest looked up from reference TRBV28 and TRBJ1-1): DVKVTQSSRYLVKRTGEKVFLECVQDMDHENMFWYRQDPGLGLRLIYFSYDVKMKEKGDIPEGYSVSREKKERFSLILESASTNQTSMYLCASKDRGGTEAFFGQGTRLTVV.

This clonotype occurred a few times. The V and J genes are TRBV29-1 and TRBJ1-2; tentative D call: TRBD1 (5 bases). The CDR3 spans 13 residues. Germline CDR1 SQVTM, CDR2 ANQGSEA. The V gene lost 7 bases and the J gene lost 8 bases, with 20 bases spanning the gap. The CDR3 nucleotides are TGCAGCGCTTGGGACGGGTCCCCCGAGGGCTACACCTTC. It encodes CSAWDGSPEGYTF. Full variable domain (missing parts from reference TRBV29-1 and TRBJ1-2): SAVISQKPSRDICQRGTSLTIQCQVDSQVTMMFWYRQQPGQSLTLIATANQGSEATYESGFVIDKFPISRPNLTFSTLTVSNMSPEDSSIYLCSAWDGSPEGYTFGSGTRLTVV.

Ten or more counts support this clonotype. The J gene is TRBJ2-1, the V gene TRBV24-1; D unresolved. Trimming removed 4 bases from V and 4 bases from J, with 10 bases in between. The CDR3 sequence is 14 residues long. The germline V gene has CDR1 KGHDR and CDR2 SFDVKD. Here the CDR3 DNA reads TGTGCCACCAGTGACGACGGCCCTTACAATGAGCAGTTCTTC. It translates to CATSDDGPYNEQFF.

This clonotype occurred once. The CDR3 sequence is CASSSLSELFTEAFF. The CDR3 nucleotides read TGTGCCAGCAGTTCCCTTTCCGAATTATTCACTGAAGCTTTCTTT. The V gene is TRBV28, the J gene TRBJ1-1; unclear D gene. The CDR3 has 15 amino acids. Germline-derived CDR1 and CDR2 are MDHEN and SYDVKM. Trimming took off 4 bases at V and 4 bases at J, with 16 bases between the two ends.

This clonotype was detected only once. This sequence joins TRBV15 and TRBJ2-3, with a possible D match to TRBD1 (5 bases). Between the trimmed V and J ends, which lost 8 bases and 0 bases, there was a span of 12 bases. The CDR3 has 14 amino acids. The germline V gene encodes CDR1 LNHNV and CDR2 YYDKDF (reference sequence). CDR3 region: CATRAGFSTDTQYF. The CDR3 region has the DNA TGTGCCACCCGGGCAGGGTTTAGCACAGATACGCAGTATTTT.

In its sample, this clonotype ranks as medium-sized. The chain employs TRBV7-2 and TRBJ2-1; perhaps TRBD1 as D (6 bases). The length of the CDR3 is 15 residues. V was clipped by 4 bases and J by 6 bases, with 16 bases between them. Looked up from germline, CDR1 is SGHTA and CDR2 is FQGNSA. In DNA, the CDR3 is TGTGCCAGCAGCTCCCGGGACATGCAGCGCAATGAGCAGTTCTTC. The encoded protein is CASSSRDMQRNEQFF.

This clonotype was counted ten times or more. The chain carries TRBV2 and TRBJ2-2; 9 nucleotides match TRBD1. The CDR3 covers 15 residues. Losses at the gene ends were 6 bases for V and 7 bases for J; bases not matched to a gene: 9. From germline, CDR1 is SNHLY and CDR2 FYNNEI. The CDR3 sequence: CASSAYRGLGGELFF. The CDR3 nucleotides are TGTGCCAGCAGCGCCTACAGGGGGCTTGGCGGGGAGCTGTTTTTT.

This chain links TRBV29-1 with TRBJ1-2, with a weak D call TRBD1 (6 bases). The ends were cut back, 7 bases at V and 4 bases at J, with 16 bases in the middle. Germline V lookup: CDR1 SQVTM, CDR2 ANQGSEA. This CDR3 is 13 amino acids long. CDR3 sequence reads: CSAREGGTYGYTF. In DNA, the CDR3 is TGCAGCGCTCGAGAAGGGGGGACCTATGGCTACACCTTC.

This clonotype was counted between two and nine times. The chain recombines TRBV4-3 with TRBJ2-5; TRBD2 aligns across 7 bases. Germline V CDR1 and CDR2: LGHNA, YSLEER. CDR3 size: 17 residues. Trimming took 3 bases from V and 1 from J; bases not matched to a gene: 11. CDR3 residues: CASSQERLASTQETQYF. The CDR3 coding sequence is TGCGCCAGCAGCCAGGAACGACTAGCCTCTACCCAAGAGACCCAGTACTTC.

Ten or more counts support this clonotype. The V and J genes are TRBV20-1 and TRBJ2-4; 8 nucleotides align to TRBD1. Unmatched junction bases numbered 11, after V lost 6 bases and J lost 4 bases. Germline assignment: CDR1 DFQATT and CDR2 SNEGSKA (reference sequence). CDR3 size: 15 residues. The CDR3 DNA follows: TGCAGTGCCATTGACCCGGGACAGGCAAAAAACATTCAGTACTTC. This codes for CSAIDPGQAKNIQYF.

The genes are TRBV11-2 and TRBJ1-2; D unclear. The germline gives CDR1 SGHAT, CDR2 FQNNGV. Trimming cost V 0 bases and J 3 bases, with 8 bases left between them. This CDR3 has 14 residues. The CDR3 protein is CASSLDSADYGYTF. CDR3 coding DNA: TGTGCCAGCAGCTTAGATTCAGCAGACTATGGCTACACCTTC.

V and J are TRBV20-1 and TRBJ1-3; D is ambiguous. Per the germline V gene, CDR1 is DFQATT and CDR2 is SNEGSKA (reference sequence). V dropped 3 bases and J dropped 4 bases, with 13 bases sitting between them. This CDR3 has 14 residues. The CDR3 DNA follows: TGCAGTGCTAGTAGCCCCCCCGCCGGAAACACCATATATTTT. Translation gives CSASSPPAGNTIYF.

The chain has TRBV30 and TRBJ1-1, with D possibly being TRBD1 (5 bases). The CDR3 runs 13 residues. Germline V CDR1 and CDR2: GTSNPN, SVGIG (reference sequence). The CDR3 DNA reads as TGTACTTGTGTAATCAGGGAGGGCACTGAAGCTTTCTTT. Its protein product is CTCVIREGTEAFF.

This clonotype was counted ten times or more. This chain links TRBV29-1 with TRBJ2-1; no definite D call. Looked up from germline, CDR1 is SQVTM and CDR2 is ANQGSEA. There are 11 residues in the CDR3. Trimming shortened V by 3 bases and J by 3 bases, and 3 bases separated the two germline ends. For the CDR3, the DNA is TGCAGCGTTGACCTCTACAATGAGCAGTTCTTC. Protein: CSVDLYNEQFF.